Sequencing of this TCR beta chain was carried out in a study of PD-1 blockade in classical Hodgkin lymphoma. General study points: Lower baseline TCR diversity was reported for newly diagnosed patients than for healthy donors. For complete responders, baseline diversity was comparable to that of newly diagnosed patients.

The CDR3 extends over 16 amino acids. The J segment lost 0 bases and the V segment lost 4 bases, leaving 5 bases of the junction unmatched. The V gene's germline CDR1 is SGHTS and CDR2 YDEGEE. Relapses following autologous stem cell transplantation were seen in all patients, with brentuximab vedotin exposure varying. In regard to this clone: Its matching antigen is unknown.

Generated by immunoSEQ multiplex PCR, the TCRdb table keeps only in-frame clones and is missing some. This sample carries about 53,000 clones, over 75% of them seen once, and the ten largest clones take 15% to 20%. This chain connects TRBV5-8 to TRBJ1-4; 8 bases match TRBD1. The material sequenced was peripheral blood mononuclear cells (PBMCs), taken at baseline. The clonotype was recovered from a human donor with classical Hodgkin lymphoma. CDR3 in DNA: TGTGCCAGCAGCCCCGGACAGGGTGCAACTAATGAAAAACTGTTTTTT. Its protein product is CASSPGQGATNEKLFF.